This entry describes one T cell receptor (beta chain). This clone was seen more than once but under ten times. The target of this receptor is not known. Per-base qualities were not stored, and no clone one base away is much larger. The collaborating institutions used their own protocols to collect whole blood in K2EDTA tubes. For TCRbeta analysis, collaborator samples were shipped as frozen whole blood, as isolated PBMCs, or as DNA extracted from either sample type. This entry is derived from a study of blood T cell repertoires in COVID-19 (dated by TCRdb to the early 2020s). Looking at the study overall: Collaborator samples came from the United States, Italy and Spain and covered acute and convalescent phases of COVID-19. The prospective study material was composed of cDNA or gDNA derived from T cells, B-cell-depleted T cells, or PBMCs. The dataset comprised deeply sampled blood TCRbeta repertoires from subjects exposed to, actively infected with, or recovered from COVID-19. The repertoires were released in a freely available public database meant as a resource for research on the immune response to SARS-CoV-2. The samples were drawn from two sources: the first 160 participants of the ongoing ImmuneRACE study, and fewer than 1,500 subjects contributed by 6 global collaborators. Sample metadata almost always included a de-identified subject ID, COVID-19 status, age in years and sex. Where available, HLA class I and class II types were obtained from metadata supplied by the sample provider rather than from assay-based typing.

CDR1 and CDR2, per the germline V gene, are MDHEN and SYDVKM. V is trimmed back by 4 bases and J by 11 bases, and the junction contains 11 bases that no gene match accounts for. The CDR3, from cysteine to phenylalanine, totals 14 residues. Just CDR3 DNA is preserved here, 42 bases in frame from base 1. Study-wide findings and limitations: The amount of clinical and demographic metadata varied by source and participant and was provided uncurated.

TCRbeta CDR3 regions were amplified from genomic DNA using the immunoSEQ Assay, a bias-controlled multiplex PCR. In the paper's pipeline: Within the assay, amplification of reference gene primers was used to estimate how many nucleated cells each sample contained. To quantify the absolute abundance of each unique TCRbeta CDR3 rearrangement, sequence reads were collapsed and filtered. Productive Simpson clonality was computed per sample as the square root of Simpson's diversity index over productive rearrangements. Here the immuneACCESS table is served through TCRdb, limited to in-frame sequences with V and J called. Missing clones are a known gap in these copies; in checked studies unresolved V genes cover under half, and the rest lacks a known reason. V and J calls and clone size are copied from that table; D and trimming were computed from the DNA. Across this sample there are about 210,000 clones, with about 83% seen only once. Of the sample, 6% to 8.5% falls within the top ten clones.

The sequence derives from a woman aged 45-59 years with active or convalescent COVID-19. This receptor chain uses TRBV28 and TRBJ2-1; 7 of the junction bases match TRBD1. The specimen sequenced was peripheral blood. CDR3 sequence: CASSSPPVTGKQFF. The DNA is TGTGCCAGCAGTTCCCCGCCCGTGACAGGGAAGCAGTTCTTC.